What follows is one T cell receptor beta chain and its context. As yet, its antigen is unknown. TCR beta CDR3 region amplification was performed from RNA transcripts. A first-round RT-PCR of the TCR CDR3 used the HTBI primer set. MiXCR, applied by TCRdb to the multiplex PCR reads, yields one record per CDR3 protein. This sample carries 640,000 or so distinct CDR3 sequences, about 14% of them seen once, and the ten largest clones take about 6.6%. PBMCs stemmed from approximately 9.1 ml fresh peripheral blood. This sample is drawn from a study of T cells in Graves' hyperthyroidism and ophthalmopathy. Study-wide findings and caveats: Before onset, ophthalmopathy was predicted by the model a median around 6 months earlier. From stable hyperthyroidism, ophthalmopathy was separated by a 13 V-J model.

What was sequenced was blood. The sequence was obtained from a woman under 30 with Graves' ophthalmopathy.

The CDR3 DNA reads TGTGCCTGGAGTTTTCCGACAGCCCGGGGGACAGATACGCAGTATTTT. Its protein product is CAWSFPTARGTDTQYF. The chain is built from TRBV30 and TRBJ2-3, with a tentative D call TRBD2 (6 bases). The CDR3 contains 16 residues. V lost 2 bases, J lost 3 bases, and 18 bases lay in between. Germline CDR1 and CDR2: GTSNPN and SVGIG (reference sequence).